A single sample is the source of the 13 T cell receptor beta chains below, sequenced in a study of shared clonotypes between healthy human individuals. Repertoires were generated with immunoSEQ multiplex PCR, while TCRdb's copy carries only in-frame clones and drops some. The table has about half a million clones, roughly 80% seen once. The specimen was PBMCs. The source of these receptors is a middle-aged woman in good health. Some clones in this sample may be carry-over from other donors' samples.

This clone was picked up many times. This chain links TRBV5-1 with TRBJ2-2; TRBD2 matches 13 bases. CDR1 and CDR2 (germline): SGHRS, YFSETQ. V lost 4 bases and J lost 4; bases outside the gene matches: 10. This CDR3 has 18 residues. CDR3 DNA sequence: TGCGCCAGCAGCCTTCGGACTAGCGGGAGCCCATCCACCGGGGAGCTGTTTTTT. Translation gives CASSLRTSGSPSTGELFF. Full variable domain (missing parts from reference TRBV5-1 and TRBJ2-2): KAGVTQTPRYLIKTRGQQVTLSCSPISGHRSVSWYQQTPGQGLQFLFEYFSETQRNKGNFPGRFSGRQFSNSRSEMNVSTLELGDSALYLCASSLRTSGSPSTGELFFGEGSRLTVL.

As for this clone: A far bigger clonotype differs at one base, so this is likely a read error. V and J are TRBV25-1 and TRBJ2-3; 7 nucleotides line up with TRBD2. Germline V lookup: CDR1 MGHDK, CDR2 SYGVNS. The V and J ends lost 4 bases and 6 bases, in that order; junction bases with no gene match: 16. The CDR3 has 17 residues. The CDR3, as DNA: TGTGCCAGCAGTGGCGGGGGTAGAGGGATTTTTGGTGATACGCAGTATTTT. Its translation is CASSGGGRGIFGDTQYF.

In its sample, this clone was seen once. A far larger clone is a single base away, which makes a read error likely. The chain uses TRBV5-1 and TRBJ2-3, with a tentative D call TRBD2 (5 bases). CDR1 SGHRS and CDR2 YFSETQ come from the germline V gene. The CDR3 spans 12 residues. CDR3 sequence (DNA): TGCGACAGCACGACGGGAACAGATACGCAGTATTTT. Translated: CDSTTGTDTQYF.

The chain employs TRBV19 and TRBJ1-1; D ambiguous. This CDR3 has 15 amino acids. Germline CDR1 LNHDA, CDR2 SQIVND (reference sequence). Deletions cut 3 bases from V and 2 bases from J, with 13 bases between. The CDR3 loop reads CASSIERGINTEAFF. The CDR3 region has the DNA TGTGCCAGTAGTATCGAGCGGGGAATCAACACTGAAGCTTTCTTT.

V usage is TRBV30 and J usage is TRBJ1-2; TRBD1 is a possible D gene (5 bases). Trimming stripped 5 bases from V and 6 bases from J, with 7 bases between. Germline V gene lookup returns CDR1 GTSNPN and CDR2 SVGIG (reference sequence). This CDR3 has 10 amino acids. The CDR3 DNA follows: TGTGCCTGGGGCAGGGATGGCTACACCTTC. It translates to CAWGRDGYTF.

The chain links TRBV28 to TRBJ1-1, with D perhaps matching TRBD1 (6 bases). CDR3 length: 14 residues. Between the trimmed V and J ends, which lost 6 bases and 4 bases, there was a span of 15 bases. Germline V gives CDR1 MDHEN, CDR2 SYDVKM. The CDR3 DNA sequence: TGTGCCAGCAGAACAGGGAGGTCTTTCACTGAAGCTTTCTTT. Its protein product is CASRTGRSFTEAFF.

The rearrangement links TRBV4-3 to TRBJ2-7, with D possibly matching TRBD2 (6 bases). Germline CDR1 reads LGHNA; CDR2 reads YSLEER. The CDR3 covers 14 residues. Trimming removed 0 bases at V and 7 bases at J, with 13 bases between. The CDR3 loop is CASSQDRAGREQYF. CDR3 DNA: TGCGCCAGCAGCCAAGATCGGGCAGGGAGGGAGCAGTACTTC.

This clone showed up just once. Other nucleotide sequences in the sample specify the same CDR3. V is TRBV5-1 and J is TRBJ1-1, with 7 bases identical to TRBD1. V was clipped by 2 bases and J by 1 base; unmatched bases: 2. Germline V gives CDR1 SGHRS, CDR2 YFSETQ. The CDR3 sequence is 14 residues long. CDR3 sequence reads: CASSFDRANTEAFF. DNA for the CDR3: TGCGCCAGCAGCTTCGACAGGGCGAACACTGAAGCTTTCTTT.

V and J are TRBV10-2 and TRBJ1-5, with TRBD1 as a possible D gene (5 bases). Germline loops: CDR1 WSHSY, CDR2 SAAADI. This CDR3 is 14 amino acids long. Between the trimmed V and J ends, which lost 2 bases and 9 bases, there was a span of 14 bases. CDR3: CASSERVQGGPQHF. CDR3 bases: TGCGCCAGCAGTGAGAGGGTCCAGGGAGGGCCCCAGCATTTT.

This clone was counted only a few times. The chain recombines TRBV10-3 with TRBJ2-1; the match to TRBD2 covers 9 bases. The V gene's germline CDR1 is ENHRY and CDR2 SYGVKD. This CDR3 has 14 residues. V lost 2 bases to trimming and J lost 7 bases; unmatched junction nucleotides: 3. CDR3 in amino acids: CAISESLAGNEQFF. CDR3 in DNA: TGTGCCATCAGTGAGAGTCTAGCGGGAAATGAGCAGTTCTTC.

The chain's CDR3 is CASSLVGTAGYEQYF. CDR3 nucleotides: TGTGCCAGCAGCTTAGTGGGGACCGCGGGGTACGAGCAGTACTTC. The chain links TRBV7-2 to TRBJ2-7, with D maybe TRBD2 (6 bases). The germline V gene encodes CDR1 SGHTA and CDR2 FQGNSA. CDR3 size: 15 residues. V lost 1 base and J lost 4, with 14 bases in between.

This chain joins TRBV28 and TRBJ1-5; 8 bases are shared with TRBD1. V dropped 6 bases and J dropped 5; count of bases not matched to a gene: 12. The germline CDR1 and CDR2 sequences are MDHEN and SYDVKM. This CDR3 has 16 residues. The CDR3 region is CASSEPRTGRDQPQHF. CDR3 DNA sequence: TGTGCCAGCAGCGAACCCAGGACAGGGCGAGATCAGCCCCAGCATTTT.

This clone appeared a single time. V and J are TRBV13 and TRBJ1-1; TRBD1 aligns across 7 bases. V trimming: 4 bases; J trimming: 5 bases; junction bases outside the gene matches: 4. There are 13 residues in the CDR3. Germline CDR1 reads PRHDT; CDR2 reads FYEKMQ (reference sequence). CDR3 DNA sequence: TGTGCCAGCAGCTACGACAGGGAAACTGAAGCTTTCTTT. Encoded protein: CASSYDRETEAFF.